The present TCR beta chain was sequenced within a study of beta chain features in type 1 diabetes. Whole-study findings and limits: A PCR bias possibly favoring shorter templates would apply equally to patients and controls. Naive, central memory and Treg TCRB repertoires appeared more alike in patients than in healthy donors.

As every portion of the isolated RNA was reverse transcribed, the sequencing read expressed TCRB transcripts. This table comes from immunoSEQ multiplex PCR, and its TCRdb copy is limited to in-frame clones, with some not included. The profile shows 300,000 to 400,000 clones, around 12% of them singletons. Concerning this clone itself: Its antigen is not identified.

Germline V gene data show CDR1 as ENHRY and CDR2 as SYGVKD. The CDR3 is 14 residues long. V was cut by 8 bases and J by 0 bases, with 12 bases left in between. The sample comprised naive CD4+ T cells from blood. The chain recombines TRBV10-3 with TRBJ2-3, with a weak D call TRBD1 (7 bases). The TCR sequence derives from a man younger than 35 in good health. The CDR3 loop reads CAISEGQSTDTQYF. CDR3 DNA sequence: TGTGCCATCTCGGAGGGACAGAGCACAGATACGCAGTATTTT.